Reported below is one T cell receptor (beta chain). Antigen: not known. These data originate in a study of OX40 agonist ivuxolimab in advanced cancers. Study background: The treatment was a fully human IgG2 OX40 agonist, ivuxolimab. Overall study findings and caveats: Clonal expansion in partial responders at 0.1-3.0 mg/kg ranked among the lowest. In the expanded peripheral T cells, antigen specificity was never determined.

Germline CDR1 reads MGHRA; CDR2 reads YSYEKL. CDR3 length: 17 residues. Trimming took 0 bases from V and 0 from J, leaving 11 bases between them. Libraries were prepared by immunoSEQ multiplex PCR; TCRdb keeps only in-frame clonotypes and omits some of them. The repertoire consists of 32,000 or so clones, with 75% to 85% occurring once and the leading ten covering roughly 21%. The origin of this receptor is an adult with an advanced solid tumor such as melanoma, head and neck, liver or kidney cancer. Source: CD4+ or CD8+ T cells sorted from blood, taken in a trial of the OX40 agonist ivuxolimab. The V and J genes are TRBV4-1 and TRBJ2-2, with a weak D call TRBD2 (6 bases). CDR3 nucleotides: TGCGCCAGCAGCCAAGATTCTAGCGACACGAACACCGGGGAGCTGTTTTTT. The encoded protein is CASSQDSSDTNTGELFF.